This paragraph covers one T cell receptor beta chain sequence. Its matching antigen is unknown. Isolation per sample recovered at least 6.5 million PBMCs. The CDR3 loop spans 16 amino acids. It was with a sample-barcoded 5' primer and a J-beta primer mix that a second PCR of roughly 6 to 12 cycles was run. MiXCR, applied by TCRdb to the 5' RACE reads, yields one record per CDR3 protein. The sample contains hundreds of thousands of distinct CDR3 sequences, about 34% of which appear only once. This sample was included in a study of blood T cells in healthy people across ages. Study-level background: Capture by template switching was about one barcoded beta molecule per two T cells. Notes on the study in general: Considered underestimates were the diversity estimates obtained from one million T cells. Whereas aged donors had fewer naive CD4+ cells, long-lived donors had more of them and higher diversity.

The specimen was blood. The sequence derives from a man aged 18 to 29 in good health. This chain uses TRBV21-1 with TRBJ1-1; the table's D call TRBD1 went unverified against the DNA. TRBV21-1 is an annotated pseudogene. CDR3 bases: TGTGCCAGCAGCAAAAATGGCCCAGGGGGCAACACTGAAGCTTTCTTT. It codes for CASSKNGPGGNTEAFF.